Below, 16 T cell receptor beta chains from the same sample are listed, as sequenced in a study of shared clonotypes between healthy human individuals. Repertoires were generated with immunoSEQ multiplex PCR, while TCRdb's copy carries only in-frame clones and drops some. The sample has around 2.5 million clones; 93% are singletons. Sample: naive CD4+ T cells from PBMCs. Subset given: CD45RA+ positively selected. These receptors originate from a man in his late teens or twenties in good health. Some clones in this sample may be carry-over from other donors' samples.

The DNA for the CDR3 is TGCGCCAGCAGCCAAGGGTTGGCTAGCGGTCTTAGGGAGCAGTACTTC. Its protein product is CASSQGLASGLREQYF. V gene TRBV4-1 combines with J gene TRBJ2-7, with 7 bases aligning to TRBD2. J was trimmed by 7 bases and V by 1 base; bases with no gene match: 13. Germline V lookup: CDR1 MGHRA, CDR2 YSYEKL. The CDR3 sequence is 16 residues long.

The chain couples TRBV5-1 to TRBJ1-1, with a tentative D call TRBD1 (5 bases). Looked up from germline, CDR1 is SGHRS and CDR2 is YFSETQ. Trimming pared 10 bases from V and 2 bases from J, leaving 15 bases between. This CDR3 region has 13 residues. CDR3 amino acids: CAGRLGVNTEAFF. The CDR3 bases are TGCGCCGGCCGACTAGGGGTAAACACTGAAGCTTTCTTT.

The V and J genes are TRBV9 and TRBJ2-3, with D maybe TRBD2 (6 bases). The V end lost 0 bases, the J end lost 3 bases, and 11 bases lay between the germline ends. The V gene's germline CDR1 is SGDLS and CDR2 YYNGEE. The CDR3 has 15 residues. This CDR3 is CASSVGSGLTDTQYF. CDR3 nucleotides: TGTGCCAGCAGCGTAGGTAGCGGACTAACAGATACGCAGTATTTT.

The gene calls are TRBV5-8 and TRBJ2-7, with D unclear. This CDR3 has 11 amino acids. V lost 0 bases to trimming and J lost 7 bases, with 5 bases between them. CDR1 SGHTS and CDR2 YDEGEE come from the germline V gene. Written as DNA, the CDR3 is TGTGCCAGCAGCTTGGCGGCAGAGCAGTACTTC. Translation: CASSLAAEQYF.

The V and J genes are TRBV19 and TRBJ1-2; D gene ambiguous. The CDR3 totals 12 residues. The V end was cut by 6 bases, the J end by 3 bases, with 8 bases between. CDR1 and CDR2 (germline): LNHDA, SQIVND (reference sequence). The CDR3 is CASRIADYGYTF. The DNA for the CDR3 is TGTGCCAGTAGGATCGCCGACTATGGCTACACCTTC.

The V call is TRBV30, the J call TRBJ2-7; TRBD2 agrees at 9 bases. Germline V CDR1 and CDR2: GTSNPN, SVGIG (reference sequence). Unmatched junction bases numbered 8, after V lost 0 bases and J lost 2 bases. This CDR3 has 16 amino acids. The CDR3 sequence is CAWSVPLAGVTYEQYF. The CDR3 DNA sequence: TGTGCCTGGAGTGTACCCTTAGCGGGAGTAACCTACGAGCAGTACTTC.

DNA for the CDR3: TGTGCCAGCAGCCAAGATAAAGACAGACCCAACTATGGCTACACCTTC. Translating it yields CASSQDKDRPNYGYTF. The chain links TRBV4-2 to TRBJ1-2; TRBD1 might be the D (5 bases). V was shortened by 0 bases and J by 2 bases, with 13 bases between the two germline ends. The germline CDR1 and CDR2 sequences are LGHNA and YNFKEQ. The CDR3 is 16 residues long.

The genes are TRBV7-9 and TRBJ2-7; 8 nucleotides agree with TRBD1. The CDR3 runs 16 residues. V was clipped by 5 bases and J by 0 bases; unmatched bases: 9. Germline lookup yields CDR1 SEHNR and CDR2 FQNEAQ (reference sequence). CDR3 protein: CASSPADRALSYEQYF. In nucleotides, the CDR3 is TGTGCCAGCAGCCCCGCGGACAGGGCTCTCTCCTACGAGCAGTACTTC.

The chain has TRBV5-1 and TRBJ1-1; 8 nucleotides align to TRBD1. CDR1 SGHRS and CDR2 YFSETQ come from the germline V gene. This CDR3 region has 13 residues. The ends lost 4 bases at V and 8 bases at J; junction bases unmatched: 7. CDR3 sequence: CASSPGQAPEAFF. The CDR3 DNA reads TGCGCCAGCAGCCCGGGACAGGCCCCGGAAGCTTTCTTT.

This chain uses TRBV5-1 with TRBJ1-1; no definite D call. The CDR3 extends over 15 amino acids. CDR1 and CDR2 from the germline V gene are SGHRS and YFSETQ. V lost 1 base and J 0 bases, leaving 10 bases between the germline ends. The CDR3 sequence is CASSLTANMNTEAFF. CDR3 sequence (DNA): TGCGCCAGCAGCTTGACAGCTAACATGAACACTGAAGCTTTCTTT.

This chain joins TRBV18 and TRBJ2-1, with no clear D. The CDR3 sequence is 12 residues long. Germline lookup yields CDR1 KGHSH and CDR2 LQKENI. V was cut by 6 bases and J by 6 bases, with 9 bases left in between. The CDR3 DNA is TGTGCCAGCTCGGCCAGACTCAATGAGCAGTTCTTC. Residues: CASSARLNEQFF.

The chain employs TRBV18 and TRBJ2-5; TRBD1 agrees at 8 bases. With 3 bases clipped from V and 1 base from J, the junction kept 7 bases outside the gene matches. The CDR3 extends over 16 amino acids. Germline CDR1 reads KGHSH; CDR2 reads LQKENI. This chain's CDR3 is CASSPGTGRIQETQYF. The CDR3 DNA is TGTGCCAGCTCACCCGGGACAGGACGAATCCAAGAGACCCAGTACTTC. Full variable domain (missing parts from reference TRBV18 and TRBJ2-5): NAGVMQNPRHLVRRRGQEARLRCSPMKGHSHVYWYRQLPEEGLKFMVYLQKENIIDESGMPKERFSAEFPKEGPSILRIQQVVRGDSAAYFCASSPGTGRIQETQYFGPGTRLLVL.

This chain uses TRBV7-3 with TRBJ2-3, with 13 bases fitting TRBD2. The CDR3 sequence is 16 residues long. V shed 5 bases and J 5 bases; nucleotides not matched to a gene: 7. Germline CDR1 and CDR2: SGHTA and FQGTGA. Written as DNA, the CDR3 is TGTGCCAGCAGCACCCAGAGACTAGCGGGAGGAGATACGCAGTATTTT. It yields the protein CASSTQRLAGGDTQYF.

Turning to this clone: Other DNA sequences in this sample translate to the same CDR3. The V gene is TRBV9, the J gene TRBJ2-7, with 7 bases identical to TRBD1. This CDR3 has 13 amino acids. CDR1 and CDR2 from the germline V gene are SGDLS and YYNGEE. The junction had 5 bases not matched to a gene; V was cut back by 2 bases and J by 6 bases. In DNA, the CDR3 is TGTGCCAGCAGCGTCGACAGGGCGGGCGAGCAGTACTTC. Protein: CASSVDRAGEQYF.

CDR3 amino acids: CSVGTEGLLNEQFF. The CDR3 DNA is TGCAGCGTGGGAACGGAGGGCCTACTTAATGAGCAGTTCTTC. The chain is built from TRBV29-1 and TRBJ2-1, with a tentative D call TRBD2 (6 bases). Germline loops: CDR1 SQVTM, CDR2 ANQGSEA. CDR3 length equals 14 residues. The germline V and J ends were trimmed by 6 bases and 7 bases, with 19 bases remaining between them.

CDR3 in amino acids: CASSHRTGFYGYTF. The DNA for the CDR3 is TGTGCCAGCAGCCACCGGACAGGGTTCTATGGCTACACCTTC. The chain couples TRBV7-8 to TRBJ1-2; 8 nucleotides line up with TRBD1. CDR3 length: 14 amino acids. CDR1 SGHVS and CDR2 FQNEAQ come from the germline V gene. Trimming removed 5 bases from V and 4 bases from J; junction bases left unmatched: 6.